This T cell receptor beta chain was obtained from a study of T cell responses to AZD1222 COVID-19 vaccine. Overall study results and limits: Receipt of two AZD1222 doses was followed by a rise in Spike-specific TCR breadth and depth. All repertoire sampling was performed exclusively after the peak T cell response.

CDR1 is WNHNN and CDR2 is SYGVQD in the germline V gene (reference sequence). V was trimmed by 0 bases and J by 0 bases, leaving 8 bases between them. The CDR3 totals 15 residues. Only in-frame clones appear in the TCRdb table, and some are missing; sequencing was by immunoSEQ multiplex PCR. The sample contains about 56,000 clones, over 80% of which appear only once. Note on this clone: Its antigen is not identified.

The clonotype was recovered from an adult in good health. Sequences were derived from peripheral blood, sampled on day 0 of AZD1222 vaccination. This rearrangement joins TRBV10-1 to TRBJ2-5, with D possibly TRBD1 on 6 matching bases. CDR3 DNA sequence: TGCGCCAGCAGTGAGTCAAGGGGGTACCAAGAGACCCAGTACTTC. Encoded protein: CASSESRGYQETQYF.